These 20 T cell receptor beta chains were sequenced from one sample in a study of T cell responses to AZD1222 COVID-19 vaccine. Libraries were prepared by immunoSEQ multiplex PCR; TCRdb keeps only in-frame clonotypes and omits some of them. The sample yields 150,000 to 250,000 clones, more than 85% seen once. The source was peripheral blood, collected 28 days after the second AZD1222 dose. Receptor source: an adult who received the AZD1222 COVID-19 vaccine.

This rearrangement joins TRBV19 to TRBJ1-2; 9 nucleotides align to TRBD1. Germline values: CDR1 LNHDA, CDR2 SQIVND (reference sequence). The CDR3 is made up of 16 amino acids. With 8 bases clipped from V and 8 bases from J, the junction kept 18 bases outside the gene matches. The CDR3 protein is CASSDPGTGIVGGYTF. DNA of the CDR3: TGTGCCAGTTCCGACCCCGGGACAGGGATAGTAGGCGGCTACACCTTC.

This chain links TRBV5-6 with TRBJ1-3; D gene ambiguous. Germline values: CDR1 SGHDT, CDR2 YYEEEE. Trimming took off 4 bases at V and 0 bases at J, with 8 bases between the two ends. The CDR3 is made up of 14 amino acids. The chain's CDR3 is CASSSAYSGNTIYF. The CDR3 bases are TGTGCCAGCAGCAGCGCTTACTCTGGAAACACCATATATTTT.

The rearrangement joins TRBV5-5 to TRBJ2-7; 13 nucleotides agree with TRBD2. CDR3 length: 16 residues. The germline V gene encodes CDR1 SGHKS and CDR2 YYEKEE (reference sequence). V shed 4 bases, J shed 1 base, and the junction held 5 bases outside the gene matches. CDR3 sequence: CASSRTSGSVSYEQYF. The CDR3 DNA reads TGTGCCAGCAGCCGGACTAGCGGGAGCGTTTCCTACGAGCAGTACTTC.

This rearrangement joins TRBV4-2 to TRBJ2-1, with 7 bases matching TRBD2. Germline lookup yields CDR1 LGHNA and CDR2 YNFKEQ. V gave up 4 bases and J gave up 0 bases; unmatched junction bases: 12. This CDR3 is 18 amino acids long. CDR3 bases: TGTGCCAGCAGCCCCTCGGGGAGGAGCGGGACCTCCTACAATGAGCAGTTCTTC. Translation gives CASSPSGRSGTSYNEQFF.

The rearrangement uses TRBV7-6 and TRBJ1-2; 11 positions match TRBD1. J was trimmed by 5 bases and V by 4 bases; bases with no gene match: 3. The CDR3 has 14 amino acids. Germline V gene lookup returns CDR1 SGHVS and CDR2 FNYEAQ. The CDR3: CASSWGQGEYGYTF. CDR3 nucleotides: TGTGCCAGCAGCTGGGGACAGGGGGAATATGGCTACACCTTC.

This clone has only one observation. The gene calls are TRBV27 and TRBJ2-7, with TRBD2 identical over 9 bases. Germline CDR1 reads MNHEY; CDR2 reads SMNVEV (reference sequence). This CDR3 is built from 15 residues. V was pared by 4 bases and J by 7 bases, with 11 bases of the junction left unmatched. DNA for the CDR3: TGTGCCAGCAGTTCCGAGTCGGGACTAGCTTCTGAGCAGTACTTC. Translating it yields CASSSESGLASEQYF.

The gene calls are TRBV3-1 (or the pseudogene TRBV3-2) and TRBJ2-5, with D perhaps assigned TRBD1 or TRBD2 (5 bases each). Germline V gene data show CDR1 as LGHDT and CDR2 as YNNKEL (reference sequence). Trimming removed 4 bases from V and 5 bases from J, with 14 bases in between. The CDR3 loop spans 14 amino acids. The CDR3 bases are TGTGCCAGCAGCCTAGGGACGGGCGAGGAGACCCAGTACTTC. This codes for CASSLGTGEETQYF.

This clone was seen a few times. The chain joins TRBV7-3 to TRBJ2-1; D not resolved. Trimming shortened V by 5 bases and J by 0 bases, and 11 bases separated the two germline ends. The CDR3 loop spans 15 amino acids. Germline V gene sequence: CDR1 SGHTA, CDR2 FQGTGA. The CDR3 DNA follows: TGTGCCAGCAGCCCCCTCGGTGGCTCCTACAATGAGCAGTTCTTC. Its translation is CASSPLGGSYNEQFF.

The chain is built from TRBV12-5 and TRBJ1-5; 8 nucleotides agree with TRBD1. V lost 0 bases and J lost 0; bases outside the gene matches: 10. CDR1 is LGHNT, CDR2 FRNRAP, per germline. The CDR3 extends over 19 amino acids. The CDR3: CASGLVPRDRINSNQPQHF. The DNA of the CDR3 is TGTGCTAGTGGTTTGGTACCCCGGGACAGGATTAATAGCAATCAGCCCCAGCATTTT.

This clone was found once. V usage is TRBV19 and J usage is TRBJ1-5; weak D call: TRBD1 (5 bases). CDR1 LNHDA and CDR2 SQIVND come from the germline V gene (reference sequence). The CDR3 consists of 15 residues. Between the trimmed V and J ends, which lost 3 bases and 9 bases, there was a span of 18 bases. CDR3 coding DNA: TGTGCCAGTAGTATTGACCAGACAGCACCGGGGCCCCAGCATTTT. Its protein is CASSIDQTAPGPQHF.

V gene TRBV10-3 combines with J gene TRBJ1-4, with 7 nucleotides matching TRBD1. Germline loops: CDR1 ENHRY, CDR2 SYGVKD. Unmatched junction bases numbered 10, after V lost 3 bases and J lost 3 bases. The CDR3 contains 17 residues. CDR3 sequence reads: CAISDKGQFIANEKLFF. The DNA for the CDR3 is TGTGCCATCAGTGATAAGGGACAGTTCATAGCTAATGAAAAACTGTTTTTT.

The gene calls are TRBV11-2 and TRBJ2-7; D not certain. Germline lookup yields CDR1 SGHAT and CDR2 FQNNGV. The CDR3 is made up of 14 amino acids. Trimming pared 1 base from V and 0 bases from J, leaving 7 bases between. The CDR3 is CASSLASTSYEQYF. The CDR3, as DNA: TGTGCCAGCAGCTTAGCATCCACCTCCTACGAGCAGTACTTC.

V gene TRBV25-1 combines with J gene TRBJ2-7, with D tentatively TRBD1 (9 bases). Germline CDR1 reads MGHDK; CDR2 reads SYGVNS. V shed 5 bases and J shed 10 bases, with 24 bases lying between them. The CDR3 runs to 15 residues. The CDR3 protein is CASSPRGGQGRSQYF. CDR3 nucleotides: TGTGCCAGCAGTCCCCGGGGGGGACAGGGTCGTTCCCAGTACTTC.

This clone is a singleton in its sample. The rearrangement joins TRBV27 to TRBJ2-7, with D possibly matching TRBD2 (5 bases). V lost 5 bases and J lost 3, with 8 bases in between. The CDR3 sequence is 12 residues long. Germline V gives CDR1 MNHEY, CDR2 SMNVEV (reference sequence). The CDR3 reads CASSTRDYEQYF. CDR3 nucleotide sequence: TGTGCCAGCAGTACCCGGGACTACGAGCAGTACTTC.

The chain couples TRBV5-1 to TRBJ2-1; D remains ambiguous. The CDR3 is 11 residues long. Germline V gene sequence: CDR1 SGHRS, CDR2 YFSETQ. V lost 0 bases, J lost 6 bases, and 1 base lay in between. CDR3 nucleotides: TGCGCCAGCAGCTTGGGCAATGAGCAGTTCTTC. Translated: CASSLGNEQFF.

The chain combines TRBV4-1 with TRBJ2-2; D not certain. Trimming cost V 0 bases and J 0 bases, with 5 bases left between them. Looked up from germline, CDR1 is MGHRA and CDR2 is YSYEKL. CDR3 size: 15 residues. CDR3 residues: CASSQESTNTGELFF. The CDR3 nucleotides are TGCGCCAGCAGCCAAGAGTCAACGAACACCGGGGAGCTGTTTTTT.

Details on this clone: This sample includes further DNA sequences coding for the same CDR3. The chain links TRBV3-1 (or the pseudogene TRBV3-2) to TRBJ2-7; perhaps TRBD2 as D (6 bases). The CDR3 has 11 amino acids. Trimming removed 3 bases at V and 6 bases at J, with 6 bases between. The germline gives CDR1 LGHDT, CDR2 YNNKEL (reference sequence). CDR3 sequence reads: CASSQGGEQYF. The CDR3 DNA sequence: TGTGCCAGCAGCCAGGGGGGCGAGCAGTACTTC.

This chain connects TRBV24-1 to TRBJ2-3; the match to TRBD2 covers 15 bases. With 3 bases clipped from V and 0 bases from J, the junction kept 15 bases outside the gene matches. Germline V lookup: CDR1 KGHDR, CDR2 SFDVKD. The CDR3 has 22 residues. The CDR3 is CATSDPPGTGTSGRHSTDTQYF. The CDR3 nucleotides read TGTGCCACCAGTGATCCCCCCGGGACCGGGACTAGCGGGAGGCACAGCACAGATACGCAGTATTTT.

The chain recombines TRBV10-1 with TRBJ1-1; 9 bases agree with TRBD1. Germline V lookup: CDR1 WNHNN, CDR2 SYGVQD (reference sequence). V lost 6 bases to trimming and J lost 1 base; unmatched junction nucleotides: 6. The CDR3 has 15 residues. CDR3 in amino acids: CASSLNRGPNTEAFF. CDR3 DNA sequence: TGCGCCAGCAGCCTAAACAGGGGGCCGAACACTGAAGCTTTCTTT.

This chain connects TRBV10-3 to TRBJ2-7; 12 nucleotides align to TRBD1. V lost 5 bases to trimming and J lost 6 bases; unmatched junction nucleotides: 8. This CDR3 is built from 15 residues. Per germline, CDR1 ENHRY and CDR2 SYGVKD. The CDR3 DNA reads TGTGCCATCAGTTGGGGGACAGGGGGCTTAAGCGAGCAGTACTTC. Translated, it gives CAISWGTGGLSEQYF.